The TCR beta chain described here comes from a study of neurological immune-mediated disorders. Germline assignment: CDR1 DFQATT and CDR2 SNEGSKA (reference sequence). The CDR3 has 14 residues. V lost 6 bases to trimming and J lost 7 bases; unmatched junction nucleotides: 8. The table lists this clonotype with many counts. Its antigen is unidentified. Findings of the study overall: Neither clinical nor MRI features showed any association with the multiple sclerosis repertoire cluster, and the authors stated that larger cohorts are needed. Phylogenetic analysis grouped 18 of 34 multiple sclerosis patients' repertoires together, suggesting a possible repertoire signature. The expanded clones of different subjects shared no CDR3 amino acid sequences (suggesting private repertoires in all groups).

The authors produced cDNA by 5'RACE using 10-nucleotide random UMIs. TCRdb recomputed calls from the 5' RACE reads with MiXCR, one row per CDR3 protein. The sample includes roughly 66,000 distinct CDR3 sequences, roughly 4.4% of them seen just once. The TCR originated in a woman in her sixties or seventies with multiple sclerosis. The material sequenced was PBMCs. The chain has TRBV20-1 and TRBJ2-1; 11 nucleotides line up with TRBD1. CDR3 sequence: CSAEGGDRGNEQFF. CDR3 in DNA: TGCAGTGCCGAGGGGGGGGACAGGGGGAATGAGCAGTTCTTC.